The clone carrying this T cell receptor beta chain showed up just a few times. The same CDR3 can be traced to other DNA sequences in this sample. The table came from immunoSEQ multiplex PCR; TCRdb's copy has only in-frame clones and leaves some out. The sample has about 160,000 clones, about four fifths seen once; the top ten hold 8% to 13%. The record originates from a study of blood T cell repertoires in COVID-19. Trimming took 1 base from V and 4 from J, leaving 5 bases between them. The germline CDR1 and CDR2 sequences are SGHDN and FVKESK. This CDR3 comprises 13 residues. Sequencing was performed on peripheral blood. This TCR was sampled from a man in his fifties or sixties with active or convalescent COVID-19. V usage is TRBV14 and J usage is TRBJ1-5; no reliable D call. The chain's CDR3 is CASSQAGNQPQHF. The DNA for the CDR3 is TGTGCCAGCAGCCAAGCCGGGAATCAGCCCCAGCATTTT.